This entry lists 15 T cell receptor beta chains sequenced from one sample in a study of molecular identifiers for immune sequencing clone quantification. TCRdb fed the PCR reads into MiXCR, producing one record per CDR3 protein. The table lists more than 300,000 distinct CDR3 sequences, about a fifth of them singletons. The sample taken for sequencing was naive CD8+ T cells from blood, with Jurkat cell RNA spiked in. Subset meaning: FACS-sorted CD8+CD4-CCR7+CD45RA+ naive T cells. These TCRs come from a human donor in good health. Some libraries in this study had Jurkat cell RNA spiked in.

This clonotype was seen many times. The chain uses TRBV5-6 and TRBJ2-3; no firm D call. Germline CDR1 SGHDT, CDR2 YYEEEE. V shed 3 bases and J shed 3 bases, with 8 bases lying between them. The CDR3 covers 13 residues. In DNA form, the CDR3 reads TGTGCCAGCAGCTCCCATCCTACAGATACGCAGTATTTT. This codes for CASSSHPTDTQYF. Together with reference TRBV5-6 and TRBJ2-3, the CDR3 gives the full variable domain: DAGVTQSPTHLIKTRGQQVTLRCSPKSGHDTVSWYQQALGQGPQFIFQYYEEEERQRGNFPDRFSGHQFPNYSSELNVNALLLGDSALYLCASSSHPTDTQYFGPGTRLTVL.

This clonotype came up a few times. The chain recombines TRBV7-9 with TRBJ1-2, with a tentative D call TRBD1 (6 bases). In germline, CDR1 is SEHNR, CDR2 FQNEAQ (reference sequence). The V gene lost 2 bases and the J gene lost 3 bases, with 10 bases spanning the gap. CDR3 length: 14 amino acids. CDR3 loop: CASSLWDTDYGYTF. The CDR3 DNA is TGTGCCAGCAGCTTATGGGACACCGACTATGGCTACACCTTC.

The CDR3 region has the DNA TGTGCGAACACTGAAGCTTTCTTT. Translation gives CANTEAFF. The chain has TRBV19 and TRBJ1-1; D gene unclear. Germline V gives CDR1 LNHDA, CDR2 SQIVND (reference sequence). CDR3 length: 8 residues.

Ten or more counts support this clonotype. This chain joins TRBV29-1 and TRBJ1-1; D remains ambiguous. This CDR3 comprises 11 residues. V lost 5 bases and J lost 3, with 7 bases in between. Germline V CDR1 and CDR2: SQVTM, ANQGSEA. The CDR3 spells CSVNKDTEAFF. DNA of the CDR3: TGCAGCGTTAATAAGGACACTGAAGCTTTCTTT. The variable domain in full, with the rest retrieved from reference TRBV29-1 and TRBJ1-1, is SAVISQKPSRDICQRGTSLTIQCQVDSQVTMMFWYRQQPGQSLTLIATANQGSEATYESGFVIDKFPISRPNLTFSTLTVSNMSPEDSSIYLCSVNKDTEAFFGQGTRLTVV.

This clonotype was detected many times. The chain employs TRBV4-3 and TRBJ1-4; 7 bases agree with TRBD1. Trimming at V came to 2 bases and at J to 2 bases, leaving 8 bases not matched to a gene. CDR1 and CDR2 from the germline V gene are LGHNA and YSLEER. CDR3 length equals 17 residues. The CDR3 loop is CASSQSAATGTNEKLFF. The CDR3 DNA follows: TGCGCCAGCAGCCAATCTGCTGCGACAGGGACTAATGAAAAACTGTTTTTT.

CDR3 residues: CASSSTGVESVGYTF. The CDR3 DNA reads as TGTGCCAGCAGTTCCACAGGGGTAGAGTCGGTGGGCTACACCTTC. V gene TRBV28 combines with J gene TRBJ1-2; 7 nucleotides align to TRBD1. CDR3 size: 15 residues. With 4 bases clipped from V and 8 bases from J, the junction kept 13 bases outside the gene matches. Germline V gives CDR1 MDHEN, CDR2 SYDVKM.

This clonotype was detected ten times or more. Mismatch with germline at one junction end may stem from a read error. The chain combines TRBV15 with TRBJ2-5; the D gene is possibly TRBD1 (6 bases). The CDR3 extends over 13 amino acids. CDR1 is LNHNV and CDR2 is YYDKDF in the germline V gene (reference sequence). In nucleotides, the CDR3 is TGTGCCACCAGTAGAGACAGGAAAGAGACCCAGTACTTC. The encoded protein is CATSRDRKETQYF.

This clonotype has only a few counts. The chain couples TRBV4-3 to TRBJ1-2; a possible D gene is TRBD1 (5 bases). This CDR3 has 14 residues. CDR1 and CDR2 (germline): LGHNA, YSLEER. The V gene lost 0 bases and the J gene lost 3 bases, with 8 bases spanning the gap. CDR3 nucleotide sequence: TGCGCCAGCAGCCAAGAGTTGGGGCACTATGGCTACACCTTC. It codes for CASSQELGHYGYTF.

Regarding this clonotype: A much more abundant neighbour one base away suggests this may be a read error. This chain connects TRBV29-1 to TRBJ2-1; tentative D call: TRBD1 (5 bases). Between the trimmed V and J ends, which lost 3 bases and 3 bases, there was a span of 21 bases. The CDR3 totals 17 residues. In germline, CDR1 is SQVTM, CDR2 ANQGSEA. CDR3 in amino acids: CSVEGRAPTQVYNEQFF. In DNA, the CDR3 is TGCAGCGTTGAGGGCAGGGCTCCCACTCAAGTCTACAATGAGCAGTTCTTC.

This clonotype has at least ten counts. V is TRBV19 and J is TRBJ2-2, with D tentatively TRBD2 (6 bases). Deletions cut 11 bases from V and 4 bases from J, with 23 bases between. Looked up from germline, CDR1 is LNHDA and CDR2 is SQIVND (reference sequence). This CDR3 is built from 16 residues. CDR3 sequence reads: CAGCRLQPRGTGELFF. The DNA of the CDR3 is TGTGCCGGTTGCCGCCTGCAGCCGCGGGGCACCGGGGAGCTGTTTTTT.

At least ten counts were recorded for this clonotype. V is TRBV6-2 or TRBV6-3 and J is TRBJ1-1; D gene unclear. This CDR3 has 13 amino acids. With 2 bases removed from V and 3 bases from J, the gap between germline ends came to 7 bases. Germline V gene lookup returns CDR1 MNHEY and CDR2 SVGEGT. DNA of the CDR3: TGTGCCAGCAGTTACGGTCTGGACACTGAAGCTTTCTTT. Its translation is CASSYGLDTEAFF.

This clonotype appeared many times. J is TRBJ1-2 and V is TRBV7-9; no clear D. Germline values: CDR1 SEHNR, CDR2 FQNEAQ (reference sequence). The length of the CDR3 is 13 residues. V dropped 1 base and J dropped 0 bases, with 3 bases sitting between them. CDR3 region: CASSLVTNYGYTF. Here the CDR3 DNA reads TGTGCCAGCAGCTTAGTGACTAACTATGGCTACACCTTC.

Concerning this clonotype itself: This may stem from a read error, because a much larger clone lies one nucleotide away. V and J are TRBV6-5 and TRBJ1-4, with TRBD1 identical over 9 bases. The CDR3 is made up of 16 amino acids. CDR1 is MNHEY and CDR2 is SVGAGI in the germline V gene. V lost 5 bases and J lost 7; bases outside the gene matches: 11. Written as DNA, the CDR3 is TGTGCCAGCAGTCACCGACCGGGACAGGGTGTTGAAAAACTGTTTTTT. Translating it yields CASSHRPGQGVEKLFF.

The sample holds a few counts of this clonotype. This chain connects TRBV3-1 to TRBJ2-5; 7 nucleotides align to TRBD1. The CDR3 loop spans 17 amino acids. Trimming removed 0 bases from V and 2 bases from J; junction bases left unmatched: 9. Germline V CDR1 and CDR2: LGHDT, YNNKEL (reference sequence). The CDR3 DNA is TGTGCCAGCAGCCAAGAGGGGCTTGGGACAGAACAAGAGACCCAGTACTTC. This sequence encodes CASSQEGLGTEQETQYF.

At least ten counts were recorded for this clonotype. V is TRBV3-1 and J is TRBJ2-1; the match to TRBD2 covers 9 bases. Germline values: CDR1 LGHDT, CDR2 YNNKEL (reference sequence). The CDR3 is 16 amino acids. The V segment lost 1 base and the J segment 8 bases; nucleotides outside the gene matches: 9. CDR3 residues: CASSQAAGTSSYEQFF. Here the CDR3 DNA reads TGTGCCAGCAGCCAAGCCGCCGGGACTAGCTCCTATGAGCAGTTCTTC.